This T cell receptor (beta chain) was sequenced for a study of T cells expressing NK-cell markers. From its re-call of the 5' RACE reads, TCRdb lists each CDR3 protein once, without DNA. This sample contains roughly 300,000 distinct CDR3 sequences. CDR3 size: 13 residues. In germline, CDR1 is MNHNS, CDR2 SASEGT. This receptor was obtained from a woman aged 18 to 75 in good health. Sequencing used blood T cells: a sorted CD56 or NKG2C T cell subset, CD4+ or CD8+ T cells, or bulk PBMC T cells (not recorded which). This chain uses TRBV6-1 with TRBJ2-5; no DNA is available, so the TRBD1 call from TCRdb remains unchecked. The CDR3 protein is CASRGTVQETQYF.